Given below is one T cell receptor (beta chain) in context. What this receptor recognizes is not known. Qualities for individual bases were not recorded, and no much larger clone is one base off. The germline V gene yields MDHEN for CDR1 and SYDVKM for CDR2. The junction carries 13 bases between V and J, which are trimmed by 2 bases and 8 bases respectively. From cysteine to phenylalanine, the CDR3 is 13 amino acids long. Only the CDR3 portion is preserved as DNA: 39 bases, with reading frame beginning at the first base. This sample was included in a study of T cells after somatic rescue of genetic block (dated by TCRdb to between 2020 and 2021). About the investigation overall: What the study looked at was long-term robustness, specifically in a T-cell system that came about through somatic rescue of a genetic block in T-cell development.

Library preparation was by the immunoSEQ multiplex PCR assay. The clones in this table, taken by TCRdb from immuneACCESS, are in-frame only. Not every clone is retained; where verified, under half of the shortfall comes from an unresolved V gene, and the cause of the rest is unknown. The sample yields tens of thousands of clones; about 91% were counted once. The ten biggest clones cover about 2.9% of the sample. Sample: peripheral blood mononuclear cells (PBMCs). The chain joins TRBV28 to TRBJ2-7, with the D segment identity uncertain. The clonotype comes from a man between 40 and 49 years old. The DNA sequence is TGTGCCAGCAGTTTAAGTGCACCCTGGCAGCAGTACTTC. It codes for CASSLSAPWQQYF.